Shown below are 25 T cell receptor beta chains from a single sample sequenced in a study of cytomegalovirus exposure and HLA in healthy donors. The PCR was carried out with 60 Vbeta primers and 13 Jbeta primers. Generated by immunoSEQ multiplex PCR, the TCRdb table keeps only in-frame clones and is missing some. In the table there are around 49,000 clones, less than 85% of which are singletons. Sequenced material: PBMCs. All receptors derive from a man younger than 40 in good health and CMV-seropositive.

This chain joins TRBV5-1 and TRBJ1-2; TRBD1 is a possible D gene (5 bases). Trimming left V 0 bases short and J 6 bases short, with 9 bases between. The CDR3 is made up of 13 amino acids. The germline gives CDR1 SGHRS, CDR2 YFSETQ. The CDR3 is CASSLEGRNGYTF. CDR3 DNA: TGCGCCAGCAGCTTGGAGGGGAGGAATGGCTACACCTTC.

The CDR3 nucleotides read TGTGCCAGCAGTGAAGTAGAGGGCTATAGCAATCAGCCCCAGCATTTT. Translating it yields CASSEVEGYSNQPQHF. This rearrangement joins TRBV6-1 to TRBJ1-5; D unresolved. The CDR3 covers 16 residues. Trimming left V 1 base short and J 0 bases short, with 10 bases between. Looked up from germline, CDR1 is MNHNS and CDR2 is SASEGT.

The chain carries TRBV27 and TRBJ1-2; a weak D match, TRBD1 (6 bases). The ends were cut back, 7 bases at V and 4 bases at J, with 16 bases in the middle. The V gene's germline CDR1 is MNHEY and CDR2 SMNVEV (reference sequence). CDR3 length: 14 residues. The CDR3 loop reads CASTPSGGVYGYTF. CDR3 bases: TGTGCCAGCACCCCAAGCGGGGGCGTCTATGGCTACACCTTC.

This clone appeared a single time. The V and J genes are TRBV30 and TRBJ2-1, with D hard to call. In germline, CDR1 is GTSNPN, CDR2 SVGIG (reference sequence). CDR3 length: 14 amino acids. V dropped 0 bases and J dropped 8 bases, with 14 bases sitting between them. This CDR3 is CAWSVSLGLDEQFF. DNA for the CDR3: TGTGCCTGGAGTGTAAGTCTAGGTCTCGATGAGCAGTTCTTC.

In this sample, this clone turned up a few times. J is TRBJ1-1 and V is TRBV6-5; tentative D call: TRBD1 (5 bases). V was shortened by 6 bases and J by 0 bases, with 8 bases between the two germline ends. The germline V gene encodes CDR1 MNHEY and CDR2 SVGAGI. This CDR3 is 13 amino acids long. CDR3 region: CASRRQLNTEAFF. As DNA, the CDR3 is TGTGCCAGCAGACGACAGTTGAACACTGAAGCTTTCTTT.

The chain combines TRBV15 with TRBJ2-6, with no clear D. V was clipped by 4 bases and J by 9 bases, with 19 bases between them. The CDR3 covers 16 residues. The germline CDR1 and CDR2 sequences are LNHNV and YYDKDF (reference sequence). The CDR3 nucleotides read TGTGCCACCAGCAAATCCCTGACCGAGCGAGACAACGTCCTGACTTTC. It codes for CATSKSLTERDNVLTF.

The chain employs TRBV7-2 and TRBJ1-2; D not certain. The V end lost 1 base, the J end lost 7 bases, and 19 bases lay between the germline ends. This CDR3 is 16 amino acids long. Germline values: CDR1 SGHTA, CDR2 FQGNSA. This CDR3 reads CASSLVGFSSPGGYTF. CDR3 sequence (DNA): TGTGCCAGCAGCTTAGTCGGGTTCTCAAGTCCGGGTGGCTACACCTTC. The whole variable domain, remainder taken from reference TRBV7-2 and TRBJ1-2, is GAGVSQSPSNKVTEKGKDVELRCDPISGHTALYWYRQSLGQGLEFLIYFQGNSAPDKSGLPSDRFSAERTGGSVSTLTIQRTQQEDSAVYLCASSLVGFSSPGGYTFGSGTRLTVV.

The gene calls are TRBV7-6 and TRBJ2-5; 13 bases match TRBD2. This CDR3 region has 16 residues. V lost 5 bases, J lost 4 bases, and 7 bases stayed unmatched. Looked up from germline, CDR1 is SGHVS and CDR2 is FNYEAQ. The CDR3 is CASSQTSGGARETQYF. CDR3 DNA: TGTGCCAGCAGCCAAACTAGCGGGGGGGCCAGAGAGACCCAGTACTTC.

The chain is built from TRBV6-4 and TRBJ2-2; D is unclear. Germline CDR1 is MRHNA and CDR2 is SNTAGT. Trimming removed 3 bases at V and 3 bases at J, with 8 bases between. This CDR3 has 14 amino acids. CDR3 region: CASSEILYTGELFF. The CDR3, as DNA: TGTGCCAGCAGTGAAATTTTATACACCGGGGAGCTGTTTTTT.

This chain joins TRBV7-9 and TRBJ1-1; no reliable D call. This CDR3 spans 13 amino acids. V was trimmed by 0 bases and J by 1 base, leaving 3 bases between them. Germline CDR1 SEHNR, CDR2 FQNEAQ (reference sequence). The CDR3 coding sequence is TGTGCCAGCAGCTTAGCGGCGAACACTGAAGCTTTCTTT. Encoded protein: CASSLAANTEAFF.

The chain combines TRBV5-6 with TRBJ1-2; 10 positions agree with TRBD1. V lost 2 bases and J lost 7; bases outside the gene matches: 11. From germline, CDR1 is SGHDT and CDR2 YYEEEE. The CDR3 sequence is 16 residues long. Here the CDR3 reads CASSLGDRGRSSGYTF. CDR3 DNA sequence: TGTGCCAGCAGCTTAGGGGACAGGGGAAGGTCTAGTGGCTACACCTTC.

The chain carries TRBV13 and TRBJ2-5, with 9 bases lining up with TRBD2. Germline V CDR1 and CDR2: PRHDT, FYEKMQ (reference sequence). Trimming cost V 5 bases and J 4 bases; bases outside gene matches: 11. This CDR3 spans 16 amino acids. The CDR3 region is CASSPSRAGGRETQYF. The CDR3 DNA is TGTGCCAGCAGCCCCAGTAGGGCGGGGGGGCGAGAGACCCAGTACTTC.

The chain uses TRBV7-3 and TRBJ1-1, with D maybe TRBD1 (6 bases). CDR3 length: 15 residues. V gave up 4 bases and J gave up 0 bases, with 12 bases separating them. Looked up from germline, CDR1 is SGHTA and CDR2 is FQGTGA. The CDR3 sequence: CASSSRTELNTEAFF. DNA for the CDR3: TGTGCCAGCAGCTCCCGGACAGAATTGAACACTGAAGCTTTCTTT.

The chain has TRBV2 and TRBJ2-2, with 10 bases fitting TRBD2. V lost 4 bases to trimming and J lost 4 bases; unmatched junction nucleotides: 6. The V gene's germline CDR1 is SNHLY and CDR2 FYNNEI. The CDR3 sequence is 16 residues long. CDR3 DNA sequence: TGTGCCAGCAGTGGGCCAGCGGGGGGGTTCACCGGGGAGCTGTTTTTT. Amino acid sequence: CASSGPAGGFTGELFF. The full variable domain, completed using reference TRBV2 and TRBJ2-2, is EPEVTQTPSHQVTQMGQEVILRCVPISNHLYFYWYRQILGQKVEFLVSFYNNEISEKSEIFDDQFSVERPDGSNFTLKIRSTKLEDSAMYFCASSGPAGGFTGELFFGEGSRLTVL.

Notes on this clone: Compared with germline, one end of the junction differs, possibly owing to a read error. The chain uses TRBV7-9 and TRBJ1-1; D is possibly TRBD1 (6 bases). Germline CDR1 is SEHNR and CDR2 is FQNEAQ (reference sequence). The CDR3 runs 13 residues. The CDR3 reads CSSSLRQEDEAFF. CDR3 coding DNA: TGTTCCAGCAGCCTCAGACAGGAGGATGAAGCTTTCTTT.

The chain recombines TRBV28 with TRBJ1-6, with unresolved D. V lost 4 bases to trimming and J lost 3 bases, with 13 bases between them. This CDR3 has 16 amino acids. Germline CDR1 is MDHEN and CDR2 is SYDVKM. CDR3 protein: CASSSTNGFYNSPLHF. The DNA for the CDR3 is TGTGCCAGCAGTTCCACTAACGGCTTCTATAATTCACCCCTCCACTTT.

The chain is built from TRBV6-1 and TRBJ1-5; D may be TRBD1 (6 bases). Germline CDR1 MNHNS, CDR2 SASEGT. Trimming stripped 8 bases from V and 5 bases from J, with 16 bases between. The length of the CDR3 is 14 residues. Written as DNA, the CDR3 is TGTGCCAGCCTTAAAAGGGGGTATGATCAGCCCCAGCATTTT. Amino acid sequence: CASLKRGYDQPQHF.

This chain links TRBV2 with TRBJ2-7, with TRBD1 matching 8 bases. Germline assignment: CDR1 SNHLY and CDR2 FYNNEI. This CDR3 has 16 amino acids. V trimming: 8 bases; J trimming: 6 bases; junction bases outside the gene matches: 18. The chain's CDR3 is CASGADRGKPRREQYF. DNA for the CDR3: TGTGCCAGCGGGGCCGACAGGGGAAAACCGAGACGCGAGCAGTACTTC.

The rearrangement joins TRBV19 to TRBJ1-5, with D tentatively TRBD1 (5 bases). Trimming removed 8 bases at V and 0 bases at J, with 8 bases between. The CDR3 loop spans 13 amino acids. Per the germline V gene, CDR1 is LNHDA and CDR2 is SQIVND (reference sequence). The CDR3 DNA reads as TGTGCCAGTGATAGGGGTAGCAATCAGCCCCAGCATTTT. The encoded protein is CASDRGSNQPQHF.

This clone was seen more than once but under ten times. The chain joins TRBV4-1 to TRBJ2-7, with D perhaps TRBD1 (5 bases). V was trimmed by 0 bases and J by 2 bases, leaving 11 bases between them. Germline CDR1 and CDR2: MGHRA and YSYEKL. The CDR3 has 15 residues. The CDR3 region has the DNA TGCGCCAGCAGCCAAGATAGGCAGGGTCCCTACGAGCAGTACTTC. Amino acid sequence: CASSQDRQGPYEQYF.

The rearrangement uses TRBV28 and TRBJ1-4; maybe TRBD1 (6 bases). Germline V gene lookup returns CDR1 MDHEN and CDR2 SYDVKM. Between the trimmed V and J ends, which lost 3 bases and 8 bases, there was a span of 13 bases. The length of the CDR3 is 14 residues. CDR3 sequence: CASSFLQGHEKLFF. In DNA, the CDR3 is TGTGCCAGCAGTTTTTTACAGGGTCACGAAAAACTGTTTTTT.

This rearrangement joins TRBV27 to TRBJ1-2, with D perhaps matching TRBD1 (6 bases). Trimming cost V 5 bases and J 4 bases, with 11 bases left between them. Germline lookup yields CDR1 MNHEY and CDR2 SMNVEV (reference sequence). CDR3 length: 13 residues. CDR3 coding DNA: TGTGCCAGCAGTACAGGGTCTTCCTATGGCTACACCTTC. It specifies CASSTGSSYGYTF.

CDR3 residues: CASSIYRRLQETQYF. In nucleotides, the CDR3 is TGTGCCAGCAGCATATACCGACGACTTCAAGAGACCCAGTACTTC. The chain combines TRBV11-2 with TRBJ2-5; D unclear. The ends were cut back, 5 bases at V and 2 bases at J, with 15 bases in the middle. CDR1 is SGHAT and CDR2 is FQNNGV in the germline V gene. The CDR3 runs 15 residues. Full variable domain (rest looked up from reference TRBV11-2 and TRBJ2-5): EAGVAQSPRYKIIEKRQSVAFWCNPISGHATLYWYQQILGQGPKLLIQFQNNGVVDDSQLPKDRFSAERLKGVDSTLKIQPAKLEDSAVYLCASSIYRRLQETQYFGPGTRLLVL.

J is TRBJ2-3 and V is TRBV9, with a possible D match to TRBD2 (7 bases). Per the germline V gene, CDR1 is SGDLS and CDR2 is YYNGEE. The CDR3 is 14 amino acids. Deletions cut 7 bases from V and 0 bases from J, with 12 bases between. The CDR3 sequence is CASQEGGSTDTQYF. Written as DNA, the CDR3 is TGTGCCAGCCAAGAGGGGGGGAGCACAGATACGCAGTATTTT.

This chain uses TRBV28 with TRBJ1-1; D unresolved. In germline, CDR1 is MDHEN, CDR2 SYDVKM. The CDR3 covers 14 residues. The V gene lost 1 base and the J gene lost 2 bases, with 8 bases spanning the gap. DNA for the CDR3: TGTGCCAGCAGTTTATTAACAGACAACACTGAAGCTTTCTTT. As protein: CASSLLTDNTEAFF.